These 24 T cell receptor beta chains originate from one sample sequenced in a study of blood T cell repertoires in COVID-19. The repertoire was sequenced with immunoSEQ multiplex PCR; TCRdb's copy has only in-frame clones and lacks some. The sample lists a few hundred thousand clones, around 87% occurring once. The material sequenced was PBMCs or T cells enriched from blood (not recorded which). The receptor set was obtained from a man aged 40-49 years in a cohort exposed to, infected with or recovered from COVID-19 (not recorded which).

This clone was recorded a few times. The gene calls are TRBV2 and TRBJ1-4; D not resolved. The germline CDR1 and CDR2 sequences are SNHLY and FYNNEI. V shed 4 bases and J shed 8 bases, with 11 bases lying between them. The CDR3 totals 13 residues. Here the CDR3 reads CASSAKRPEKLFF. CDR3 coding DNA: TGTGCCAGCAGTGCTAAACGCCCGGAAAAACTGTTTTTT.

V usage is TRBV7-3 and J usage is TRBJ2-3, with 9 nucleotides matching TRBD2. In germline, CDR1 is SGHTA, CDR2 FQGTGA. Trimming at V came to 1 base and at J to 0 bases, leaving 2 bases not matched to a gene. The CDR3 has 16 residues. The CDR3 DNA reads TGTGCCAGCAGCTTAATAGCGGGAGTTAGCACAGATACGCAGTATTTT. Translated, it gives CASSLIAGVSTDTQYF.

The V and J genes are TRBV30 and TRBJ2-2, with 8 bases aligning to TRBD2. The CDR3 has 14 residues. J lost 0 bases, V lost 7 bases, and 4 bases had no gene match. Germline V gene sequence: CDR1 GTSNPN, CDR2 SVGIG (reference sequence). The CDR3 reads CASRGLANTGELFF. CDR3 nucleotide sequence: TGTGCCTCAAGGGGACTAGCGAACACCGGGGAGCTGTTTTTT.

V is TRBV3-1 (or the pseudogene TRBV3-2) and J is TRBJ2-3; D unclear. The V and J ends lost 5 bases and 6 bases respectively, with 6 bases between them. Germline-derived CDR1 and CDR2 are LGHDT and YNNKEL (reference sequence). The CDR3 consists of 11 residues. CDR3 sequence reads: CASSSRDTQYF. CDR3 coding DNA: TGTGCCAGCAGCTCTCGGGATACGCAGTATTTT.

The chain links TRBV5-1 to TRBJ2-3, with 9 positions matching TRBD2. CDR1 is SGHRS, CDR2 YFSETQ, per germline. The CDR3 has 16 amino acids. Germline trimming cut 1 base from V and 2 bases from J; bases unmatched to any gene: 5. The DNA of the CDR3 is TGCGCCAGCAGCTTGAGGGCTAGCGGGATCACAGATACGCAGTATTTT. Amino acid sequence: CASSLRASGITDTQYF.

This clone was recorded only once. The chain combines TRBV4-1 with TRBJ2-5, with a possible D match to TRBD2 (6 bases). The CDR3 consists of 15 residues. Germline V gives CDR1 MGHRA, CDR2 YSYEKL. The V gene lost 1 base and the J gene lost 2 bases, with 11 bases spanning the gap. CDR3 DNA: TGCGCCAGCAGCCAAGTGGTTAGCGGACAAGAGACCCAGTACTTC. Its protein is CASSQVVSGQETQYF.

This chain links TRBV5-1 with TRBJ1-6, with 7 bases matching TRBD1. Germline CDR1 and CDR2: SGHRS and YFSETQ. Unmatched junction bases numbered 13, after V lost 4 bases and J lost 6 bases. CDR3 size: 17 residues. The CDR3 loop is CASSDDRQGRGNSPLHF. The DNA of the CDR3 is TGCGCCAGCAGCGACGATCGACAGGGTCGGGGTAATTCACCCCTCCACTTT.

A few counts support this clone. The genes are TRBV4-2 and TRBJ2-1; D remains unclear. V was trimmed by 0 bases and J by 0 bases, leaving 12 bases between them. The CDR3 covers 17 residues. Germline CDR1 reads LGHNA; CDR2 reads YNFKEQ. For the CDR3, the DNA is TGTGCCAGCAGCCAAGATCCGGTGCGGAGCTCCTACAATGAGCAGTTCTTC. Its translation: CASSQDPVRSSYNEQFF.

CDR3 region: CASSVARTDTQYF. Written as DNA, the CDR3 is TGTGCCAGCAGTGTGGCTCGCACAGATACGCAGTATTTT. This chain connects TRBV2 to TRBJ2-3; D uncertain. Looked up from germline, CDR1 is SNHLY and CDR2 is FYNNEI. The CDR3 runs to 13 residues. V lost 4 bases and J 1 base, leaving 6 bases between the germline ends.

For the CDR3, the DNA is TGTGCCACCAGCAGAGGATGGGGGGCGAACACCGGGGAGCTGTTTTTT. Protein: CATSRGWGANTGELFF. The rearrangement uses TRBV15 and TRBJ2-2; a weak D match, TRBD2 (6 bases). This CDR3 region has 16 residues. Germline V gives CDR1 LNHNV, CDR2 YYDKDF (reference sequence). Deletions cut 1 base from V and 0 bases from J, with 9 bases between.

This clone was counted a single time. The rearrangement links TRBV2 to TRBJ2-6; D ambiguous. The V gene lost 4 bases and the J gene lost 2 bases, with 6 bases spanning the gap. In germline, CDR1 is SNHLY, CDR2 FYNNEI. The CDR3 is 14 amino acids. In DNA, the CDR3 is TGTGCCAGCAGTGCGACTGCTGGGGCCAACGTCCTGACTTTC. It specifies CASSATAGANVLTF.

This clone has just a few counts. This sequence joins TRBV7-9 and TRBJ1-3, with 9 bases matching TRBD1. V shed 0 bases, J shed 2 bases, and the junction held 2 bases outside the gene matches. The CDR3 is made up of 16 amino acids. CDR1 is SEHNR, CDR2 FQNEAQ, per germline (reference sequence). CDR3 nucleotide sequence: TGTGCCAGCAGCTTAGCCGGACAGGGGCCTGGAAACACCATATATTTT. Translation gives CASSLAGQGPGNTIYF.

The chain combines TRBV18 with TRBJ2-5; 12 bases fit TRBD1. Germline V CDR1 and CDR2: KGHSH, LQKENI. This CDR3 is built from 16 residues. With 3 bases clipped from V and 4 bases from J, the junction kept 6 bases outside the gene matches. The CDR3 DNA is TGTGCCAGCTCACCGCCGGGACAGGGGGCTTCAGAGACCCAGTACTTC. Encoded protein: CASSPPGQGASETQYF. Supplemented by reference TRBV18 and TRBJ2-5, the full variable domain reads NAGVMQNPRHLVRRRGQEARLRCSPMKGHSHVYWYRQLPEEGLKFMVYLQKENIIDESGMPKERFSAEFPKEGPSILRIQQVVRGDSAAYFCASSPPGQGASETQYFGPGTRLLVL.

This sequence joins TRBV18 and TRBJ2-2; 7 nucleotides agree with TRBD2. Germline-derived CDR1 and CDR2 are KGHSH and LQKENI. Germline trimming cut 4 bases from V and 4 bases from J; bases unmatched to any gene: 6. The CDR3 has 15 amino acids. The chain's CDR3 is CASSLTSDRTGELFF. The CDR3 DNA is TGTGCCAGCTCACTAACTAGCGATCGCACCGGGGAGCTGTTTTTT.

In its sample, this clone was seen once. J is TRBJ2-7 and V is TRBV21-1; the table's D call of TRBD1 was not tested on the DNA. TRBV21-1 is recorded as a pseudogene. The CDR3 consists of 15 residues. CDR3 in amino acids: CASSKGARGQHEQYF. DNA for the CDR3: TGTGCCAGCAGCAAAGGCGCCAGGGGGCAGCACGAGCAGTACTTC.

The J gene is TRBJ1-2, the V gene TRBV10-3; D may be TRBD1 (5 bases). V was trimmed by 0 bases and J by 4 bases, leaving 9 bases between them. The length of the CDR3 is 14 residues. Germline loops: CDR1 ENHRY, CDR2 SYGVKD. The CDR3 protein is CAISESGRVYGYTF. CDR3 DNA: TGTGCCATCAGTGAGTCGGGCAGGGTCTATGGCTACACCTTC.

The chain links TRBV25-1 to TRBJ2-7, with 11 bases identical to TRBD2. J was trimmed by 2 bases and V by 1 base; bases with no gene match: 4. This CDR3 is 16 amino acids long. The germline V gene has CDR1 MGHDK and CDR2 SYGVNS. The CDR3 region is CASSESGLAGAYEQYF. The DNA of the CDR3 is TGTGCCAGCAGTGAATCCGGACTAGCGGGCGCCTACGAGCAGTACTTC.

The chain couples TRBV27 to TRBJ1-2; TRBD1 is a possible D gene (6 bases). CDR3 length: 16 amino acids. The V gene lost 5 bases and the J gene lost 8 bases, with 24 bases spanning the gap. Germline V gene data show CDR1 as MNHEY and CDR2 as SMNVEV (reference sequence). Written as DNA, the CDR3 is TGTGCCAGCAGTGTATACCCGACAGGCCCTGAGGAAGGCTACACCTTC. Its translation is CASSVYPTGPEEGYTF.

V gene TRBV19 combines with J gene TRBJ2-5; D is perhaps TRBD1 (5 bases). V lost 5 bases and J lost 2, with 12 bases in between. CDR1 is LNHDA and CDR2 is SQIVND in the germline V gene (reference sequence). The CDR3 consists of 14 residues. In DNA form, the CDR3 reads TGTGCCAGTAGTTTTCTCAGACAGCAAGAGACCCAGTACTTC. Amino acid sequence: CASSFLRQQETQYF.

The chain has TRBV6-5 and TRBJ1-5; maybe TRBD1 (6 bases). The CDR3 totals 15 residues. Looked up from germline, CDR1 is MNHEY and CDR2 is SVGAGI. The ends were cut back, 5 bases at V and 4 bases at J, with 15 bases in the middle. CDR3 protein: CASSRQAAANQPQHF. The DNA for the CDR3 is TGTGCCAGCAGTCGACAGGCGGCCGCTAATCAGCCCCAGCATTTT.

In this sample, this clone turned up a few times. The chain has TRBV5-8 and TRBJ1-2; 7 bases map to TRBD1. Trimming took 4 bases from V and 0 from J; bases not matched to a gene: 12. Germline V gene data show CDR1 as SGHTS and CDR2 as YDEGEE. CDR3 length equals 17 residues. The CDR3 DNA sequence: TGTGCCAGCAGCACGGCGAGGGACAGCCTTACTAACTATGGCTACACCTTC. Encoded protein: CASSTARDSLTNYGYTF. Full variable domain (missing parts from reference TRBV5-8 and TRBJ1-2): EAGVTQSPTHLIKTRGQQATLRCSPISGHTSVYWYQQALGLGLQFLLWYDEGEERNRGNFPPRFSGRQFPNYSSELNVNALELEDSALYLCASSTARDSLTNYGYTFGSGTRLTVV.

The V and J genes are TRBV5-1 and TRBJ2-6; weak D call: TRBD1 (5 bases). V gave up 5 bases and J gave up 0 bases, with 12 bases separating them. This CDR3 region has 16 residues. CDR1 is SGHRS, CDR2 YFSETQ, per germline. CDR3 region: CASRLTGFSGANVLTF. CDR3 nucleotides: TGCGCCAGCAGGCTCACAGGATTCTCTGGGGCCAACGTCCTGACTTTC.

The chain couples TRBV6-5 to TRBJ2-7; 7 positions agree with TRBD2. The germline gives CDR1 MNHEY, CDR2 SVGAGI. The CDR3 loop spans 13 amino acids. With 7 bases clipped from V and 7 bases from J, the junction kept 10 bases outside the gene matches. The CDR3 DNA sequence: TGTGCCAGCACTAGGGCGGGGGAGGGAGAGCAGTACTTC. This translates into CASTRAGEGEQYF.

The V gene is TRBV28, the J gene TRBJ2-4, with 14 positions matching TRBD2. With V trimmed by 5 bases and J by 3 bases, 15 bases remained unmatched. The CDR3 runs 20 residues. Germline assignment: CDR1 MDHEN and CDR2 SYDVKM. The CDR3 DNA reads TGTGCCAGCAGTAACGCCGGGACTAGCGGGAGATGGTCCCTCAAAAACATTCAGTACTTC. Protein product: CASSNAGTSGRWSLKNIQYF.